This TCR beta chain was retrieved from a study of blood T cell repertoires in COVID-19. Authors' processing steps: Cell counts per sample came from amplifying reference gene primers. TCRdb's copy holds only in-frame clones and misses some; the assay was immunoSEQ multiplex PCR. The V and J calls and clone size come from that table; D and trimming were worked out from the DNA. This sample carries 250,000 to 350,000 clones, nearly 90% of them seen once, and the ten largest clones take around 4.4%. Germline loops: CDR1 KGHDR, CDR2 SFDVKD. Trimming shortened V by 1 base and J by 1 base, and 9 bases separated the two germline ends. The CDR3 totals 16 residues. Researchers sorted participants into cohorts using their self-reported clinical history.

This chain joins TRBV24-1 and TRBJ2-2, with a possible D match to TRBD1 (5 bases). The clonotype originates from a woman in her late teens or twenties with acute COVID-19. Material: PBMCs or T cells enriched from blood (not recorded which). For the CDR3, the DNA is TGTGCCACCAGTGATTTACCCACAGGGAACACCGGGGAGCTGTTTTTT. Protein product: CATSDLPTGNTGELFF.